Given below is one T cell receptor beta chain in context. What antigen it recognizes has not been identified. Base-call qualities are not available, and no considerably larger clone is one nucleotide away. There are 17 amino acids in the CDR3, from cysteine to phenylalanine inclusive. Only CDR3 DNA remains: 51 bases, in frame from the first base. CDR1 and CDR2, looked up from the germline V gene, are KGHDR and SFDVKD. V has 4 bases trimmed and J has 2 bases trimmed; junction bases matching no gene number 7. TCRbeta CDR3 regions were amplified from genomic DNA by means of the immunoSEQ Assay, a bias-controlled multiplex PCR. The paper's data handling went like this. The number of nucleated cells in each sample was estimated from the amplification of reference gene primers within the assay. To quantify the absolute abundance of each unique TCRbeta CDR3 rearrangement, sequence reads were collapsed and filtered. For each sample, productive Simpson clonality was calculated as the square root of Simpson's diversity index across productive rearrangements. TCRdb provides this immuneACCESS table in a form limited to in-frame rearrangements. Some clones are lacking; in checked studies, under half of them reflect an unresolved V gene, and why the rest are absent is not known. V, J and clone size derive from that table, while D and trimming were established from the DNA sequence. In all, the sample holds over 95,000 clones, and more than 80% of those were seen once. The ten largest make up around 6% of the sample.

The sample originates from a study of blood T cell repertoires in COVID-19 (TCRdb year 2020). Regarding the research as a whole: The collaborator samples originated in the United States, Italy and Spain and spanned the acute and convalescent phases of COVID-19. HLA class I and class II types, where available, came from metadata supplied by the sample provider rather than from assay-based typing. The samples were drawn from the first 160 participants of the ongoing ImmuneRACE study and from over 950 subjects provided by 6 global collaborators. The dataset comprised deeply sampled blood TCRbeta repertoires from subjects exposed to, actively infected with, or recovered from COVID-19. The prospective study material was composed of cDNA or gDNA derived from T cells, B-cell-depleted T cells, or PBMCs. A freely available public database, intended as a resource for researchers studying the immune response to SARS-CoV-2, is where the repertoires were released. Nearly every sample came with metadata listing a de-identified subject ID, COVID-19 status, age in years and sex.

Study-level results and caveats: The quantity of clinical and demographic metadata differed by source and by participant and was supplied without curation.

One collaborating source in Seattle enrolled patients while the patients were actively infected and followed the patients over time throughout the course of disease. Each collaborating institution followed its own protocols to collect whole blood in K2EDTA tubes. For TCRbeta analysis, collaborator samples were shipped as frozen whole blood, as isolated PBMCs, or as DNA extracted from either sample type. The V gene is TRBV24-1 and the J gene is TRBJ1-5, and TRBD1 matches 10 of the central bases. The sample consisted of peripheral blood. The clonotype originates from an older woman with COVID-19, enrolled during active disease. Here is the DNA: TGTGCCACCAGTGACTGGGACAGGGGTAGTGGCAATCAGCCCCAGCATTTT. Its protein product is CATSDWDRGSGNQPQHF.